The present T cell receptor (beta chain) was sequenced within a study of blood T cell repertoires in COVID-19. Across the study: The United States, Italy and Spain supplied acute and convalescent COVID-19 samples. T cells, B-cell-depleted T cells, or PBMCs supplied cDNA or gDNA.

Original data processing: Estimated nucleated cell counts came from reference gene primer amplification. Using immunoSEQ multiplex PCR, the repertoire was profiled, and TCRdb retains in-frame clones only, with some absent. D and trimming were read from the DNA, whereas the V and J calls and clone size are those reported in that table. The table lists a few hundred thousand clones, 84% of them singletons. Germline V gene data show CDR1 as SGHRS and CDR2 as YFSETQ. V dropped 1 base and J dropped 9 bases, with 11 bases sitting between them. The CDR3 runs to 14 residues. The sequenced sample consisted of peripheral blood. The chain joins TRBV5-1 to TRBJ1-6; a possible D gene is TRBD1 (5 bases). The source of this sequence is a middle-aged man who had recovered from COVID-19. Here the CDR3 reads CASSLRTSSSPLHF. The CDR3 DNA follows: TGCGCCAGCAGCTTGAGGACATCGAGTTCACCCCTCCACTTT. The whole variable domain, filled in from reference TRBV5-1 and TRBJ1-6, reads KAGVTQTPRYLIKTRGQQVTLSCSPISGHRSVSWYQQTPGQGLQFLFEYFSETQRNKGNFPGRFSGRQFSNSRSEMNVSTLELGDSALYLCASSLRTSSSPLHFGNGTRLTVT.